Each of the 6 T cell receptor beta chains below was sequenced from the same sample in a study of blood T cell repertoires in COVID-19. Sequenced by immunoSEQ multiplex PCR; TCRdb stores in-frame clones only, minus some. In the table there are about 98,000 clones, approximately 80% of which are singletons. The sample comprised peripheral blood. Receptors originate from a man aged 60 to 75 with acute or convalescent COVID-19.

The J gene is TRBJ2-5, the V gene TRBV12-5; a weak D match, TRBD1 (6 bases). The V gene lost 1 base and the J gene lost 1 base, with 10 bases spanning the gap. Per germline, CDR1 LGHNT and CDR2 FRNRAP. The CDR3 extends over 15 amino acids. The CDR3 DNA reads as TGTGCTAGTGGTTTGGCCGGGACATTCCAAGAGACCCAGTACTTC. It specifies CASGLAGTFQETQYF.

V gene TRBV6-5 combines with J gene TRBJ1-1; a possible D gene is TRBD1 (5 bases). Trimming removed 6 bases from V and 0 bases from J, with 14 bases in between. Germline V gives CDR1 MNHEY, CDR2 SVGAGI. This CDR3 spans 15 amino acids. The CDR3 DNA reads TGTGCCAGCAGCCGAGGACAAACGATGAACACTGAAGCTTTCTTT. This sequence encodes CASSRGQTMNTEAFF.

The sample holds one count of this clone. The J gene is TRBJ1-2, the V gene TRBV27, with D maybe TRBD1 (6 bases). Germline lookup yields CDR1 MNHEY and CDR2 SMNVEV (reference sequence). Between the trimmed V and J ends, which lost 3 bases and 4 bases, there was a span of 12 bases. The CDR3 is 14 residues long. The CDR3 loop reads CASSFRQAGYGYTF. Written as DNA, the CDR3 is TGTGCCAGCAGTTTCCGACAGGCGGGCTATGGCTACACCTTC.

The chain couples TRBV5-6 to TRBJ1-6, with a possible D match to TRBD1 (6 bases). The CDR3 is made up of 16 amino acids. Germline loops: CDR1 SGHDT, CDR2 YYEEEE. The V end lost 1 base, the J end lost 7 bases, and 15 bases lay between the germline ends. The CDR3 is CASSLYRTVSNSPLHF. CDR3 in DNA: TGTGCCAGCAGCTTGTATCGGACAGTCTCGAATTCACCCCTCCACTTT. Drawing the rest from reference TRBV5-6 and TRBJ1-6, the complete variable domain is DAGVTQSPTHLIKTRGQQVTLRCSPKSGHDTVSWYQQALGQGPQFIFQYYEEEERQRGNFPDRFSGHQFPNYSSELNVNALLLGDSALYLCASSLYRTVSNSPLHFGNGTRLTVT.

The V and J genes are TRBV14 and TRBJ2-2; D unclear. This CDR3 region has 16 residues. Germline V gene lookup returns CDR1 SGHDN and CDR2 FVKESK. Between the trimmed V and J ends, which lost 1 base and 0 bases, there was a span of 9 bases. CDR3 sequence (DNA): TGTGCCAGCAGCCAAGGTGGAACAGCGAACACCGGGGAGCTGTTTTTT. Its translation: CASSQGGTANTGELFF.

This clone has a single count. The J gene is TRBJ1-2, the V gene TRBV18; possibly TRBD1 for D (5 bases). Trimming left V 2 bases short and J 4 bases short, with 11 bases between. The CDR3 has 14 amino acids. In germline, CDR1 is KGHSH, CDR2 LQKENI. Here the CDR3 reads CASSPSGGRYGYTF. CDR3 nucleotide sequence: TGTGCCAGCTCACCATCGGGGGGTCGCTATGGCTACACCTTC.